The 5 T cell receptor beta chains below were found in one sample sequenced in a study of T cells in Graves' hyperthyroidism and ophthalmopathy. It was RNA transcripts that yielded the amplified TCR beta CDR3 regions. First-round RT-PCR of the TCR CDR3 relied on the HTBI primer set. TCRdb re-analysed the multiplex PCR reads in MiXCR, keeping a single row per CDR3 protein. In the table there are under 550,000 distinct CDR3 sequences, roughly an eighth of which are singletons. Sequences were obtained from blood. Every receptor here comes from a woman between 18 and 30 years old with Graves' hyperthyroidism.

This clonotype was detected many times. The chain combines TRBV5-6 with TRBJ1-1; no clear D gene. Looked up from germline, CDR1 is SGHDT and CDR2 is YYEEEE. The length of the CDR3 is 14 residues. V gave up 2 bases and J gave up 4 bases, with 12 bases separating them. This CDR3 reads CASSFLTPTTEAFF. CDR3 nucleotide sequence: TGTGCCAGCAGCTTTTTAACTCCGACCACTGAAGCTTTCTTT. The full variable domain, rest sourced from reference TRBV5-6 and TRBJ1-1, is DAGVTQSPTHLIKTRGQQVTLRCSPKSGHDTVSWYQQALGQGPQFIFQYYEEEERQRGNFPDRFSGHQFPNYSSELNVNALLLGDSALYLCASSFLTPTTEAFFGQGTRLTVV.

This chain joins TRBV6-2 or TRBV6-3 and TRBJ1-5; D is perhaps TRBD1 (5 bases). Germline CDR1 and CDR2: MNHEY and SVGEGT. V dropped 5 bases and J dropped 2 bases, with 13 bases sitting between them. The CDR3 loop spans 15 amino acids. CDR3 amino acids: CASSPLGGGNQPQHF. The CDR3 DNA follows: TGTGCCAGCAGTCCCCTGGGGGGGGGCAATCAGCCCCAGCATTTT.

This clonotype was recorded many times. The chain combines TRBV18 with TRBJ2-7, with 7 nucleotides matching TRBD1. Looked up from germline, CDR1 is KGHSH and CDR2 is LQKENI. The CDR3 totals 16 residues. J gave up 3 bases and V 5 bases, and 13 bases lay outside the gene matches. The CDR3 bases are TGTGCCAGCTCAACCTACCGGGACAGCCCAATCTACGAGCAGTACTTC. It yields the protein CASSTYRDSPIYEQYF.

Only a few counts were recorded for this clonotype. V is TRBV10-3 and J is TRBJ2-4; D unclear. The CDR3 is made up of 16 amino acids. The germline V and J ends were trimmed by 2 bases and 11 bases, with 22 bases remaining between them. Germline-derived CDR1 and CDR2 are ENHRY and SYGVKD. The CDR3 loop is CAISEGAQPLASVQYF. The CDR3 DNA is TGTGCCATCAGTGAGGGAGCTCAACCCCTCGCCAGCGTTCAGTACTTC.

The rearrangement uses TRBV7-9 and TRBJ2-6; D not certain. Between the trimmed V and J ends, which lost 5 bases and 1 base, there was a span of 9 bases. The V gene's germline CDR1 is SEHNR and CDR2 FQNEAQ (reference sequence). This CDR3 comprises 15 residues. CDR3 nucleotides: TGTGCCAGCAGCCCCCTACAGTCTGGGGCCAACGTCCTGACTTTC. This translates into CASSPLQSGANVLTF.